The next 5 T cell receptor beta chains were all read from a single sample in a study of naive and memory T cell subsets. These receptors lack a known antigen. The study, taken as a whole, reports: Possibly reflecting memory cells re-expressing CD45RA, a few larger clonotypes occurred in naive repertoires, especially CD8.

An equimolar mix of two oligonucleotides served as the beta constant-region primer for TRBC1 and TRBC2. Four rounds of PCR amplified the ligated cDNA using nested alpha and beta constant-region primers plus SP2. TCRdb re-derived calls from the UMI-ligation and nested PCR reads in MiXCR, one entry per CDR3 protein. The sample consists of some 82,000 distinct CDR3 sequences, roughly 10% of them appearing once. Source material: naive CD4+ T cells from blood. The receptors derive from a human donor in good health.

This clonotype has only a few counts. The gene calls are TRBV2 and TRBJ1-5; 8 bases fit TRBD1. CDR1 is SNHLY and CDR2 is FYNNEI in the germline V gene. The CDR3 length is 14 residues. Losses at the gene ends were 2 bases for V and 11 bases for J; bases not matched to a gene: 8. This CDR3 is CASSEPRWTGTQHF. The CDR3 DNA follows: TGTGCCAGCAGTGAACCGAGATGGACAGGGACCCAGCATTTT.

V and J are TRBV12-3 or TRBV12-4 and TRBJ2-3, with D tentatively TRBD2 (6 bases). The germline V and J ends were trimmed by 6 bases and 8 bases, with 18 bases remaining between them. The CDR3 length is 14 residues. CDR3 DNA: TGTGCCAGCAGGGCGGGACGCCGCTTGGGTACGCAGTATTTT. It yields the protein CASRAGRRLGTQYF.

The chain has TRBV7-2 and TRBJ1-4; no definite D call. Germline loops: CDR1 SGHTA, CDR2 FQGNSA. This CDR3 is built from 14 residues. V lost 5 bases and J lost 7, with 14 bases in between. The CDR3 sequence: CASSPRSYPEKLFF. In DNA, the CDR3 is TGTGCCAGCAGCCCCCGTAGCTATCCTGAAAAACTGTTTTTT.

This clonotype appeared many times. The chain is built from TRBV5-1 and TRBJ2-3, with TRBD2 matching 7 bases. The CDR3 consists of 14 residues. The V segment lost 4 bases and the J segment 7 bases; nucleotides outside the gene matches: 9. Per germline, CDR1 SGHRS and CDR2 YFSETQ. The CDR3 protein is CASSPPGLRNTQYF. Here the CDR3 DNA reads TGCGCCAGCAGCCCGCCGGGACTAAGGAATACGCAGTATTTT.

The chain carries TRBV11-2 and TRBJ2-1; D not resolved. The germline V gene has CDR1 SGHAT and CDR2 FQNNGV. CDR3 length equals 15 residues. The ends were cut back, 3 bases at V and 0 bases at J, with 9 bases in the middle. This CDR3 is CASSLLVSSYNEQFF. CDR3 bases: TGTGCCAGCAGCTTGTTGGTGAGCTCCTACAATGAGCAGTTCTTC. Full variable domain (missing parts from reference TRBV11-2 and TRBJ2-1): EAGVAQSPRYKIIEKRQSVAFWCNPISGHATLYWYQQILGQGPKLLIQFQNNGVVDDSQLPKDRFSAERLKGVDSTLKIQPAKLEDSAVYLCASSLLVSSYNEQFFGPGTRLTVL.